These 30 T cell receptor beta chains were all obtained from the same sample, sequenced in a study of lymphopenia after photon versus proton radiotherapy. Repertoires were generated with immunoSEQ multiplex PCR, while TCRdb's copy carries only in-frame clones and drops some. The data show about 61,000 clones, around 87% seen once. Sequences were derived from peripheral blood, sampled from a patient treated with photon-based radiotherapy. Every receptor here comes from a man between 40 and 49 years old with gastric cancer.

The chain carries TRBV5-6 and TRBJ2-1; D perhaps matches TRBD2 (7 bases). Germline values: CDR1 SGHDT, CDR2 YYEEEE. V gave up 2 bases and J gave up 6 bases, with 15 bases separating them. This CDR3 spans 15 amino acids. CDR3 nucleotides: TGTGCCAGCAGCTTAGGGGGGGCCCCCGGCAATGAGCAGTTCTTC. Encoded protein: CASSLGGAPGNEQFF.

The chain is built from TRBV5-4 and TRBJ2-3; 7 bases line up with TRBD2. CDR1 and CDR2 from the germline V gene are SGHNT and YYREEE (reference sequence). With 4 bases clipped from V and 0 bases from J, the junction kept 5 bases outside the gene matches. The CDR3 extends over 15 amino acids. The CDR3 DNA reads as TGTGCCAGCAGCGCCGGGGGGTCTAGCACAGATACGCAGTATTTT. Protein product: CASSAGGSSTDTQYF.

The chain links TRBV19 to TRBJ2-5; maybe TRBD2 (5 bases). This CDR3 region has 17 residues. Looked up from germline, CDR1 is LNHDA and CDR2 is SQIVND (reference sequence). V lost 4 bases, J lost 4 bases, and 22 bases lay in between. DNA for the CDR3: TGTGCCAGTAGTAGGGGAGCGGTTCCCCGGGGTGGAGAGACCCAGTACTTC. This codes for CASSRGAVPRGGETQYF.

J is TRBJ1-3 and V is TRBV2; no clear D. Germline values: CDR1 SNHLY, CDR2 FYNNEI. The CDR3 is made up of 14 amino acids. Trimming shortened V by 3 bases and J by 0 bases, and 6 bases separated the two germline ends. CDR3 sequence: CASSETLSGNTIYF. For the CDR3, the DNA is TGTGCCAGCAGTGAGACCCTCTCTGGAAACACCATATATTTT.

The chain links TRBV29-1 to TRBJ2-1; D may match TRBD1 or TRBD2 (5 bases each). Germline values: CDR1 SQVTM, CDR2 ANQGSEA. This CDR3 comprises 11 residues. Here the CDR3 reads CTTAEGNGQFF. For the CDR3, the DNA is TGCACCACTGCCGAGGGGAACGGGCAGTTCTTC.

The V and J genes are TRBV30 and TRBJ2-2, with TRBD2 matching over 7 bases. Germline V gene data show CDR1 as GTSNPN and CDR2 as SVGIG (reference sequence). With V trimmed by 3 bases and J by 4 bases, 5 bases remained unmatched. The CDR3 is made up of 14 amino acids. The CDR3 DNA reads TGTGCCTGGAGGGACCCGGGGGGCACCGGGGAGCTGTTTTTT. It translates to CAWRDPGGTGELFF.

V and J are TRBV7-2 and TRBJ2-2; TRBD2 is a possible D gene (6 bases). Germline V CDR1 and CDR2: SGHTA, FQGNSA. CDR3 size: 17 residues. Trimming took 1 base from V and 1 from J, leaving 13 bases between them. In DNA form, the CDR3 reads TGTGCCAGCAGCTTAGTGGGAGGCAGCCTGAACACCGGGGAGCTGTTTTTT. Amino acids: CASSLVGGSLNTGELFF.

The CDR3 nucleotides are TGTGCCAGCAGTTTCCGGACAGGCCAAGAGACCCAGTACTTC. Translated, it gives CASSFRTGQETQYF. The chain carries TRBV27 and TRBJ2-5; 7 bases align to TRBD1. The V gene's germline CDR1 is MNHEY and CDR2 SMNVEV (reference sequence). The V gene end was trimmed by 3 bases and the J gene end by 1 base; junction bases not matched to a gene: 2. There are 14 residues in the CDR3.

The chain joins TRBV7-2 to TRBJ1-1, with TRBD1 identical over 7 bases. This CDR3 comprises 13 residues. CDR1 and CDR2 (germline): SGHTA, FQGNSA. V trimming: 5 bases; J trimming: 11 bases; junction bases outside the gene matches: 11. The chain's CDR3 is CASSPAPTGKAFF. The CDR3, as DNA: TGTGCCAGCAGCCCGGCCCCGACAGGGAAGGCTTTCTTT.

The chain links TRBV7-8 to TRBJ1-2; D unresolved. CDR3 length: 16 amino acids. Germline lookup yields CDR1 SGHVS and CDR2 FQNEAQ. Trimming removed 1 base from V and 0 bases from J, with 12 bases in between. Here the CDR3 reads CASSLGGGASNYGYTF. In nucleotides, the CDR3 is TGTGCCAGCAGCTTAGGCGGCGGCGCATCTAACTATGGCTACACCTTC.

This sequence joins TRBV28 and TRBJ2-7; 8 bases align to TRBD1. In germline, CDR1 is MDHEN, CDR2 SYDVKM. V dropped 8 bases and J dropped 2; count of bases not matched to a gene: 2. This CDR3 is 12 amino acids long. The CDR3 here is CASRDRTYEQYF. CDR3 DNA sequence: TGTGCCAGCCGGGACAGGACCTACGAGCAGTACTTC.

This chain joins TRBV5-6 and TRBJ1-1; tentatively, D is TRBD1 (5 bases). V was clipped by 9 bases and J by 3 bases, with 21 bases between them. CDR3 length equals 15 residues. Germline V gene lookup returns CDR1 SGHDT and CDR2 YYEEEE. CDR3 in amino acids: CATARMLGGDTEAFF. The CDR3, as DNA: TGTGCCACAGCCCGTATGTTGGGGGGAGACACTGAAGCTTTCTTT. Complete variable domain (other parts from reference TRBV5-6 and TRBJ1-1): DAGVTQSPTHLIKTRGQQVTLRCSPKSGHDTVSWYQQALGQGPQFIFQYYEEEERQRGNFPDRFSGHQFPNYSSELNVNALLLGDSALYLCATARMLGGDTEAFFGQGTRLTVV.

V usage is TRBV7-2 and J usage is TRBJ2-4; D is perhaps TRBD2 (7 bases). This CDR3 region has 15 residues. V was pared by 3 bases and J by 6 bases, with 15 bases between. Per the germline V gene, CDR1 is SGHTA and CDR2 is FQGNSA. The CDR3 here is CASSLRGQGGNIQYF. As DNA, the CDR3 is TGTGCCAGCAGCTTGCGGGGGCAGGGTGGAAACATTCAGTACTTC. The entire variable domain, with the rest obtained from reference TRBV7-2 and TRBJ2-4, is as follows: GAGVSQSPSNKVTEKGKDVELRCDPISGHTALYWYRQSLGQGLEFLIYFQGNSAPDKSGLPSDRFSAERTGGSVSTLTIQRTQQEDSAVYLCASSLRGQGGNIQYFGAGTRLSVL.

CDR3 in amino acids: CASSLFPYEQYF. CDR3 nucleotides: TGTGCCAGCAGCTTATTTCCCTACGAGCAGTACTTC. This chain joins TRBV11-2 and TRBJ2-7; D is unclear. CDR3 length equals 12 residues. With 2 bases removed from V and 2 bases from J, the gap between germline ends came to 4 bases. The germline V gene encodes CDR1 SGHAT and CDR2 FQNNGV. Complete variable domain (other parts from reference TRBV11-2 and TRBJ2-7): EAGVAQSPRYKIIEKRQSVAFWCNPISGHATLYWYQQILGQGPKLLIQFQNNGVVDDSQLPKDRFSAERLKGVDSTLKIQPAKLEDSAVYLCASSLFPYEQYFGPGTRLTVT.

A word on this clone: Other DNA sequences in the same sample also yield this CDR3. The chain has TRBV19 and TRBJ2-1; weak D call: TRBD2 (5 bases). The germline gives CDR1 LNHDA, CDR2 SQIVND (reference sequence). Trimming shortened V by 8 bases and J by 3 bases, and 11 bases separated the two germline ends. This CDR3 has 13 residues. CDR3 amino acids: CASSPRGYNEQFF. CDR3 coding DNA: TGTGCCAGTTCCCCCCGGGGCTACAATGAGCAGTTCTTC.

The V gene is TRBV18, the J gene TRBJ1-6, with D possibly matching TRBD1 (5 bases). V lost 2 bases to trimming and J lost 8 bases, with 10 bases between them. The V gene's germline CDR1 is KGHSH and CDR2 LQKENI. The CDR3 has 14 residues. The CDR3 reads CASSPGGWDSPLHF. The CDR3 DNA is TGTGCCAGCTCACCAGGGGGATGGGATTCACCCCTCCACTTT.

This chain joins TRBV7-2 and TRBJ1-5; D is possibly TRBD1 (6 bases). V was clipped by 5 bases and J by 2 bases, with 16 bases between them. The CDR3 has 16 amino acids. Germline CDR1 and CDR2: SGHTA and FQGNSA. The CDR3, as DNA: TGTGCCAGCAGCCCCCGGGCTGGGGGCGGCAATCAGCCCCAGCATTTT. Translation: CASSPRAGGGNQPQHF.

This chain links TRBV10-3 with TRBJ1-1, with D maybe TRBD1 (6 bases). The V end was cut by 0 bases, the J end by 3 bases, with 8 bases between. This CDR3 contains 14 residues. From germline, CDR1 is ENHRY and CDR2 SYGVKD. The CDR3 is CAISESDRHTEAFF. In DNA form, the CDR3 reads TGTGCCATCAGTGAGTCTGACAGGCACACTGAAGCTTTCTTT.

The rearrangement uses TRBV9 and TRBJ2-7; a possible D gene is TRBD1 (5 bases). CDR3 length: 17 amino acids. The germline CDR1 and CDR2 sequences are SGDLS and YYNGEE. With 2 bases removed from V and 2 bases from J, the gap between germline ends came to 20 bases. CDR3 DNA sequence: TGTGCCAGCAGCGTCAGTCCAGGGTCCGCCCATACCTACGAGCAGTACTTC. Its translation: CASSVSPGSAHTYEQYF.

The rearrangement links TRBV30 to TRBJ2-5, with 9 bases matching TRBD2. The CDR3 loop spans 11 amino acids. The germline CDR1 and CDR2 sequences are GTSNPN and SVGIG (reference sequence). The DNA of the CDR3 is TGTGCTTCTAGCGGGGCCGAGACCCAGTACTTC. Translated: CASSGAETQYF.

The rearrangement links TRBV7-2 to TRBJ2-2, with TRBD1 matching over 9 bases. The V gene's germline CDR1 is SGHTA and CDR2 FQGNSA. The CDR3 contains 13 residues. Unmatched junction bases numbered 2, after V lost 6 bases and J lost 6 bases. The CDR3 reads CASRRQGAGELFF. The CDR3 nucleotides read TGTGCCAGCAGGCGACAGGGGGCCGGGGAGCTGTTTTTT. Full variable domain (remainder filled in from reference TRBV7-2 and TRBJ2-2): GAGVSQSPSNKVTEKGKDVELRCDPISGHTALYWYRQSLGQGLEFLIYFQGNSAPDKSGLPSDRFSAERTGGSVSTLTIQRTQQEDSAVYLCASRRQGAGELFFGEGSRLTVL.

The chain has TRBV11-3 and TRBJ2-2; the match to TRBD1 covers 7 bases. Germline V gene sequence: CDR1 SGHNT, CDR2 YENEEA. This CDR3 comprises 15 residues. Trimming took 4 bases from V and 1 from J; bases not matched to a gene: 3. DNA of the CDR3: TGTGCCAGCAGCTCAAGGACAGGGAACACCGGGGAGCTGTTTTTT. Amino acids: CASSSRTGNTGELFF. Using reference TRBV11-3 and TRBJ2-2 for the parts outside the CDR3, the full variable domain is EAGVVQSPRYKIIEKKQPVAFWCNPISGHNTLYWYLQNLGQGPELLIRYENEEAVDDSQLPKDRFSAERLKGVDSTLKIQPAELGDSAVYLCASSSRTGNTGELFFGEGSRLTVL.

The genes are TRBV12-5 and TRBJ2-5; D gene uncertain. This CDR3 is built from 13 residues. Germline V gene lookup returns CDR1 LGHNT and CDR2 FRNRAP. Trimming removed 0 bases at V and 6 bases at J, with 8 bases between. The CDR3 DNA is TGTGCTAGTGGTTTGGTACGCGGAAAGACCCAGTACTTC. Translated, it gives CASGLVRGKTQYF.

This clone was seen a few times. This sample also contains other DNA sequences that code for the same CDR3. The genes are TRBV7-6 and TRBJ2-2, with D maybe TRBD2 (6 bases). From germline, CDR1 is SGHVS and CDR2 FNYEAQ. With 6 bases removed from V and 7 bases from J, the gap between germline ends came to 15 bases. The CDR3 is made up of 14 amino acids. The CDR3 DNA sequence: TGTGCCAGCAGTAGTAGCGGCAGACTCGGGGAGCTGTTTTTT. Protein: CASSSSGRLGELFF.

In its sample, this clone was seen once. The genes are TRBV30 and TRBJ2-7; 7 bases map to TRBD2. The CDR3 consists of 13 residues. CDR1 GTSNPN and CDR2 SVGIG come from the germline V gene (reference sequence). The junction had 5 bases not matched to a gene; V was cut back by 6 bases and J by 0 bases. The CDR3 protein is CACPGGSSYEQYF. The DNA of the CDR3 is TGTGCCTGCCCGGGGGGAAGCTCCTACGAGCAGTACTTC.

This chain uses TRBV11-2 with TRBJ2-2; perhaps TRBD1 as D (6 bases). The CDR3 totals 17 residues. V lost 2 bases and J 0 bases, leaving 13 bases between the germline ends. CDR1 is SGHAT, CDR2 FQNNGV, per germline. For the CDR3, the DNA is TGTGCCAGCAGCTTACTCAGGGGACCGACGAACACCGGGGAGCTGTTTTTT. Protein sequence: CASSLLRGPTNTGELFF.

About this clone itself: Given a much more abundant clone one base away, this may be a read error. Additional DNA sequences in this sample encode the identical CDR3. The chain has TRBV7-3 and TRBJ1-1; 11 bases map to TRBD1. The CDR3 is 17 residues long. J gave up 4 bases and V 5 bases, and 12 bases lay outside the gene matches. CDR1 and CDR2 (germline): SGHTA, FQGTGA. The CDR3 loop is CASSMGGQGVGSTEAFF. The CDR3 nucleotides are TGTGCCAGCAGCATGGGGGGACAGGGGGTGGGGAGCACTGAAGCTTTCTTT.

V usage is TRBV5-1 and J usage is TRBJ2-1; D gene ambiguous. CDR1 and CDR2 (germline): SGHRS, YFSETQ. This CDR3 spans 15 amino acids. Deletions cut 2 bases from V and 0 bases from J, with 9 bases between. The CDR3 reads CASSFGPSSYNEQFF. In DNA form, the CDR3 reads TGCGCCAGCAGCTTCGGCCCGAGCTCCTACAATGAGCAGTTCTTC.

The chain couples TRBV7-2 to TRBJ1-4; 7 nucleotides align to TRBD1. The CDR3 has 15 amino acids. J gave up 4 bases and V 1 base, and 3 bases lay outside the gene matches. Per germline, CDR1 SGHTA and CDR2 FQGNSA. CDR3 in amino acids: CASSLVRGGNEKLFF. The CDR3 DNA reads TGTGCCAGCAGCTTAGTCAGGGGGGGTAATGAAAAACTGTTTTTT.

The chain couples TRBV5-8 to TRBJ1-1; D remains ambiguous. CDR1 and CDR2 from the germline V gene are SGHTS and YDEGEE. Trimming shortened V by 0 bases and J by 4 bases, and 13 bases separated the two germline ends. CDR3 length: 15 amino acids. This CDR3 reads CASSLVAAWSTEAFF. Written as DNA, the CDR3 is TGTGCCAGCAGCTTGGTCGCGGCATGGAGCACTGAAGCTTTCTTT.